The clone carrying this TCR beta chain was seen once. The data stem from a study of CD8 T cells in Susac syndrome. Roughly 0.45 to 1 ug RNA was reverse transcribed with random hexamers. It was immunoSEQ multiplex PCR that amplified TCR beta CDR3 across 54 Vbeta and 13 Jbeta. TCRdb re-called the immunoSEQ multiplex PCR reads with MiXCR, one entry per CDR3 protein. In the table there are some 450,000 distinct CDR3 sequences, around 83% of which are singletons. Trimming removed 2 bases at V and 4 bases at J, with 11 bases between. The V gene's germline CDR1 is DFQATT and CDR2 SNEGSKA (reference sequence). The CDR3 covers 13 residues. Each multiple sclerosis control was a treatment-naive patient with relapsing-remitting disease that was either stable or active.

The sequencing sample was made of CD8+ T cells from PBMCs. This chain connects TRBV20-1 to TRBJ1-1; D not certain. The TCR originated in a human donor with multiple sclerosis. The CDR3, as DNA: TGCAGTGCTAGATACCTAAGCGGCACTGAAGCTTTCTTT. Protein sequence: CSARYLSGTEAFF.